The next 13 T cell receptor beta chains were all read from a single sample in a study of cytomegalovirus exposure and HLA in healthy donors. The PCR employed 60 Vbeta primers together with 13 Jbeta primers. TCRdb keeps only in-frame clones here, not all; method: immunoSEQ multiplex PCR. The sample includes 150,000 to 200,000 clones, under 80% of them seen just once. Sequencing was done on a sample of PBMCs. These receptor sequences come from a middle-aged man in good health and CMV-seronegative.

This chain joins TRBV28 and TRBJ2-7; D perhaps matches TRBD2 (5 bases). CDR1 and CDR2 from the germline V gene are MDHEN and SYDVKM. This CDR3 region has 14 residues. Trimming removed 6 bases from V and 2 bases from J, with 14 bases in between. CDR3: CASRRSTGTYEQYF. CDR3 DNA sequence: TGTGCCAGCAGACGTTCAACGGGGACCTACGAGCAGTACTTC.

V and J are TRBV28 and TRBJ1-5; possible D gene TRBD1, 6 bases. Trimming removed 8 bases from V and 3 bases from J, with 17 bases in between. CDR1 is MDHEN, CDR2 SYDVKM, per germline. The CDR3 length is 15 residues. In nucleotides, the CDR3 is TGTGCCAGCCTCGAGTGGGGGGGCAACAATCAGCCCCAGCATTTT. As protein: CASLEWGGNNQPQHF.

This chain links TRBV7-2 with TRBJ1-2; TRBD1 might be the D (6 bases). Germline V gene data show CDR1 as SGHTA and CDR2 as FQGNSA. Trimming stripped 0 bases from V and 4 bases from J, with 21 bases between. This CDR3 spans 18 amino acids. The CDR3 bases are TGTGCCAGCAGCTTAGCCTCCGGAGGCAGGGGTCTTGTCTATGGCTACACCTTC. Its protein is CASSLASGGRGLVYGYTF.

CDR3 coding DNA: TGTGCCAGCAGCAAAGGGACAGGGGGGTCCTACGAGCAGTACTTC. Translation: CASSKGTGGSYEQYF. The gene calls are TRBV7-2 and TRBJ2-7; TRBD1 matches 11 bases. The V and J ends lost 5 bases and 1 base, in that order; junction bases with no gene match: 4. Germline V gives CDR1 SGHTA, CDR2 FQGNSA. The CDR3 has 15 amino acids. Combining the CDR3 with reference TRBV7-2 and TRBJ2-7 gives the whole variable domain GAGVSQSPSNKVTEKGKDVELRCDPISGHTALYWYRQSLGQGLEFLIYFQGNSAPDKSGLPSDRFSAERTGGSVSTLTIQRTQQEDSAVYLCASSKGTGGSYEQYFGPGTRLTVT.

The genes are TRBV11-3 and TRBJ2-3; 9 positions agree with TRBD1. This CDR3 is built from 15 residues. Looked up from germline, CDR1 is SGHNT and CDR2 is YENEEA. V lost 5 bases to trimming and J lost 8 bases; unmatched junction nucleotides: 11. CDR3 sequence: CASSTRTGEGGTQYF. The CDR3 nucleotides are TGTGCCAGCAGCACCCGGACAGGGGAGGGGGGTACGCAGTATTTT. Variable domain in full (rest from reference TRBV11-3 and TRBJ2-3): EAGVVQSPRYKIIEKKQPVAFWCNPISGHNTLYWYLQNLGQGPELLIRYENEEAVDDSQLPKDRFSAERLKGVDSTLKIQPAELGDSAVYLCASSTRTGEGGTQYFGPGTRLTVL.

CDR3 DNA: TGTGCCAGCAGCTGGGGACTAGGAGAGACCCAGTACTTC. This sequence encodes CASSWGLGETQYF. The chain links TRBV7-2 to TRBJ2-5; 8 bases are shared with TRBD2. Germline lookup yields CDR1 SGHTA and CDR2 FQGNSA. The CDR3 is 13 amino acids. V was clipped by 4 bases and J by 4 bases; unmatched bases: 2.

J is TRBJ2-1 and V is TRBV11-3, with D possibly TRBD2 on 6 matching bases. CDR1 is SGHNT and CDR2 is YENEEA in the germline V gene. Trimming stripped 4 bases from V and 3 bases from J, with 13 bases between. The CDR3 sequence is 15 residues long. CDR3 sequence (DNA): TGTGCCAGCAGCTCCACTAGCAGCGACTACAATGAGCAGTTCTTC. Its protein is CASSSTSSDYNEQFF.

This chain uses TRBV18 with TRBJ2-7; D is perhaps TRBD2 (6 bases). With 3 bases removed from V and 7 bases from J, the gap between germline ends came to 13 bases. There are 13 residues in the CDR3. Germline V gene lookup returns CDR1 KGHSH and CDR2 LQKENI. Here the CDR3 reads CASSPGLMREQYF. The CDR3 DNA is TGTGCCAGCTCACCGGGACTTATGAGGGAGCAGTACTTC.

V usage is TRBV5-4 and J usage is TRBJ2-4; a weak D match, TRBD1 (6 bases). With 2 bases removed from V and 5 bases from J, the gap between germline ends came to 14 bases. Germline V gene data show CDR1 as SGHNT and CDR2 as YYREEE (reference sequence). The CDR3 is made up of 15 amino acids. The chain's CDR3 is CASSFFSRGQNIQYF. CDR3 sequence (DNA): TGTGCCAGCAGCTTCTTTAGCAGGGGACAAAACATTCAGTACTTC. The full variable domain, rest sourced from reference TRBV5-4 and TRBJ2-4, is ETGVTQSPTHLIKTRGQQVTLRCSSQSGHNTVSWYQQALGQGPQFIFQYYREEENGRGNFPPRFSGLQFPNYSSELNVNALELDDSALYLCASSFFSRGQNIQYFGAGTRLSVL.

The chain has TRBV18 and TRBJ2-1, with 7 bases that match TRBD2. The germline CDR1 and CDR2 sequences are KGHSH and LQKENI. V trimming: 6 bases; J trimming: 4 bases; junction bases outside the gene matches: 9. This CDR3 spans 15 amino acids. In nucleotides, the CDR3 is TGTGCCAGCTCGCGGGATAGCGGGCCGTACAATGAGCAGTTCTTC. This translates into CASSRDSGPYNEQFF.

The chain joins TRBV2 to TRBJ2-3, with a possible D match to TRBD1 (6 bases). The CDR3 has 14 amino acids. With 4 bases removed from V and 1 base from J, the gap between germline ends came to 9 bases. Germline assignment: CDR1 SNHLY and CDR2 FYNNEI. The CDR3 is CASSGRGGTDTQYF. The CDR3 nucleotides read TGTGCCAGCAGTGGCAGGGGAGGCACAGATACGCAGTATTTT.

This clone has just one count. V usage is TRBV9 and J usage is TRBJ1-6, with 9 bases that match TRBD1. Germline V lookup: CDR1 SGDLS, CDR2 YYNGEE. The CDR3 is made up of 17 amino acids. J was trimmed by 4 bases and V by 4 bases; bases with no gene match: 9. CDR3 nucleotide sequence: TGTGCCAGCAGCACCACCTCCGGGACAGGGTATAATTCACCCCTCCACTTT. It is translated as CASSTTSGTGYNSPLHF.

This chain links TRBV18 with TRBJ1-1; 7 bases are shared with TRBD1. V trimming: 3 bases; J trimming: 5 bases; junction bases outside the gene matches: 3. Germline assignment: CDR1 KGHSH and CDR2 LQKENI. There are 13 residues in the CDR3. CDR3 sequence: CASSPSGGTEAFF. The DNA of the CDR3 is TGTGCCAGCTCACCCTCAGGGGGGACTGAAGCTTTCTTT.